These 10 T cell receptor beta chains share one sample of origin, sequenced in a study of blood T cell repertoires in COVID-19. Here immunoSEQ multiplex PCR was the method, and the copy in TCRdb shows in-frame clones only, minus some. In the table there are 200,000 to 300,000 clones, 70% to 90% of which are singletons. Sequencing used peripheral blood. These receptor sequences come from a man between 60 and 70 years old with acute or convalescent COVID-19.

This CDR3 is CASRAGTSGYNEQFF. In nucleotides, the CDR3 is TGTGCCAGCAGAGCCGGGACTAGCGGATACAATGAGCAGTTCTTC. The V gene is TRBV11-3, the J gene TRBJ2-1; TRBD2 matches at 11 bases. Trimming took 6 bases from V and 4 from J; bases not matched to a gene: 5. Germline assignment: CDR1 SGHNT and CDR2 YENEEA. The CDR3 runs to 15 residues.

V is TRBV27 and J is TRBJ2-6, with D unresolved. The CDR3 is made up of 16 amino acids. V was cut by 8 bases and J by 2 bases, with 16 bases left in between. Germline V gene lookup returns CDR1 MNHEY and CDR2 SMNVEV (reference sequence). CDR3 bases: TGTGCCAGCGGAACTACGGTCGGAACTGGGGCCAACGTCCTGACTTTC. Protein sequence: CASGTTVGTGANVLTF. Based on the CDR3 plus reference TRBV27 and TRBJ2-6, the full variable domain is EAQVTQNPRYLITVTGKKLTVTCSQNMNHEYMSWYRQDPGLGLRQIYYSMNVEVTDKGDVPEGYKVSRKEKRNFPLILESPSPNQTSLYFCASGTTVGTGANVLTFGAGSRLTVL.

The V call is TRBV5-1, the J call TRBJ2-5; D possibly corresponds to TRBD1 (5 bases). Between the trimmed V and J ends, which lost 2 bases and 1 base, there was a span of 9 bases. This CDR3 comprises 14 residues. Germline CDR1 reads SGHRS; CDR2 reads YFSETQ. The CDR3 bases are TGCGCCAGCAGCTTTCAGGGCCCCCAAGAGACCCAGTACTTC. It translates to CASSFQGPQETQYF.

CDR3 sequence: CASSPTRTGQETQYF. The CDR3 DNA is TGTGCCAGCAGCCCTACAAGGACAGGCCAAGAGACCCAGTACTTC. The chain uses TRBV3-1 (or the pseudogene TRBV3-2) and TRBJ2-5; 7 bases match TRBD1. V lost 4 bases and J lost 1; bases outside the gene matches: 6. Germline lookup yields CDR1 LGHDT and CDR2 YNNKEL (reference sequence). This CDR3 region has 15 residues.

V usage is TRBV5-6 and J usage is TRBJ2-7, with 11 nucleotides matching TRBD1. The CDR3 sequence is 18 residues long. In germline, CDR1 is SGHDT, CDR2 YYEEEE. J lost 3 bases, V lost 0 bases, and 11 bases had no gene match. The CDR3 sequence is CASSLERDRGFLIYEQYF. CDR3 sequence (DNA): TGTGCCAGCAGCTTGGAACGGGACAGGGGGTTTTTAATCTACGAGCAGTACTTC.

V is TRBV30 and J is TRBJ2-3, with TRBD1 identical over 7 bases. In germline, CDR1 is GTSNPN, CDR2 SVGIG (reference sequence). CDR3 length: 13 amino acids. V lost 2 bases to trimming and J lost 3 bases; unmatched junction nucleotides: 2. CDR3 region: CAWSRQGTDTQYF. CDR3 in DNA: TGTGCCTGGAGTCGACAGGGAACAGATACGCAGTATTTT.

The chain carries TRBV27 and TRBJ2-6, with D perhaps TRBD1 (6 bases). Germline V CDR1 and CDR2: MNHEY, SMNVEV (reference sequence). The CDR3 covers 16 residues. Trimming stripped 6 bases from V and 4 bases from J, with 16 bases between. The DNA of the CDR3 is TGTGCCAGCAGGCTTCACAGGGAATCCGGGGCCAACGTCCTGACTTTC. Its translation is CASRLHRESGANVLTF.

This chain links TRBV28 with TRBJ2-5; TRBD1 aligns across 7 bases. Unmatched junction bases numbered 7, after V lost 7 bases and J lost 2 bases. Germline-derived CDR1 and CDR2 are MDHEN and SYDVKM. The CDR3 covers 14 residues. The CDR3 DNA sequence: TGTGCCAGCATGGGGACAGAAGATCAAGAGACCCAGTACTTC. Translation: CASMGTEDQETQYF.

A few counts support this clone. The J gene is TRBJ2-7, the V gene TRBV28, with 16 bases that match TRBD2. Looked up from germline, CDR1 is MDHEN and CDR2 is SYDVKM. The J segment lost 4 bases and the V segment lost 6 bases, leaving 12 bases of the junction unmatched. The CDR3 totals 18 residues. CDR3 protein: CASRSPGTSGRATYEQYF. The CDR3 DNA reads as TGTGCCAGCAGAAGTCCCGGGACTAGCGGGAGGGCCACATACGAGCAGTACTTC. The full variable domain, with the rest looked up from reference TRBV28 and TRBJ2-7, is DVKVTQSSRYLVKRTGEKVFLECVQDMDHENMFWYRQDPGLGLRLIYFSYDVKMKEKGDIPEGYSVSREKKERFSLILESASTNQTSMYLCASRSPGTSGRATYEQYFGPGTRLTVT.

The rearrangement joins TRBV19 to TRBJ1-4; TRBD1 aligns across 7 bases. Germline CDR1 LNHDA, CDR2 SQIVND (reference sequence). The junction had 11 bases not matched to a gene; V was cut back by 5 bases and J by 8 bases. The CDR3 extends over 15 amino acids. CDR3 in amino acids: CASSPTRQGLEKLFF. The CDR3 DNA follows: TGTGCCAGTAGTCCAACGCGACAGGGACTGGAAAAACTGTTTTTT.